These T cell receptor beta chains were read from a single sample in a study of CD8 T cells in ankylosing spondylitis. TCRdb processed the 5' RACE reads anew with MiXCR; each CDR3 protein has one entry. This table holds around 770,000 distinct CDR3 sequences, 15% to 20% found once. The material sequenced was blood, either unsorted or a sorted T cell fraction (not recorded which). The receptors stem from a male donor with ankylosing spondylitis. Both conserved end residues are part of each CDR3. D genes are given only for firm matches. The size field is filled for only some rows; it gives once, few, many or a size class.

>TRBV4-2|-|TRBJ2-3|-
CASSQGGPGGTDTQYF
TGTGCCAGCAGCCAAGGGGGGCCGGGTGGCACAGATACGCAGTATTTT
>TRBV28|-|TRBJ1-2|TRBD1
CASRAQGRYGYTF
TGTGCCAGCAGGGCACAGGGGCGGTATGGCTACACCTTC
>TRBV10-3|-|TRBJ2-7|-
CAIGGAVAGKYEQYF
TGTGCCATCGGAGGAGCTGTGGCAGGCAAATACGAGCAGTACTTC
>TRBV12-5|-|TRBJ1-3|-
CASGPPHGNTIYF
TGTGCTAGTGGTCCCCCCCATGGAAACACCATATATTTT
>TRBV20-1|-|TRBJ1-2|-
CSARDAPADGYTF
TGCAGTGCTAGAGACGCCCCGGCGGATGGCTACACCTTC
>TRBV29-1|-|TRBJ2-7|-
CSVGTWGPNTYEQYF
TGCAGCGTAGGGACCTGGGGGCCTAACACCTACGAGCAGTACTTC
>TRBV6-5|-|TRBJ2-3|-
CASSYSNRETTTDTQYF
TGTGCCAGCAGTTACTCTAACAGGGAAACGACCACAGATACGCAGTATTTT
>TRBV12-3/TRBV12-4|few|TRBJ1-2|-
CASSPLLTEDRGYTF
TGTGCCAGCAGTCCCCTGCTGACAGAAGATAGGGGCTACACCTTC
>TRBV4-2|-|TRBJ2-1|-
CASRPALPASYNEQFF
TGTGCCAGCCGCCCCGCGCTACCGGCTTCCTACAATGAGCAGTTCTTC
>TRBV5-6|few|TRBJ2-6|-
CASFSMRSGANVLTF
TGTGCCAGCTTTTCTATGCGCTCTGGGGCCAACGTCCTGACTTTC
>TRBV4-2|-|TRBJ1-5|TRBD1
CASSQAGTGGENQPQHF
TGTGCCAGCAGCCAAGCCGGGACAGGGGGTGAGAATCAGCCCCAGCATTTT
>TRBV4-1|few|TRBJ2-1|-
CASSQVASSEQFF
TGCGCCAGCAGCCAAGTGGCGTCGTCTGAGCAGTTCTTC
>TRBV12-3/TRBV12-4|-|TRBJ2-1|TRBD2
CASSLVAGPPYNEQFF
TGTGCCAGCAGTCTCGTAGCGGGGCCCCCCTACAATGAGCAGTTCTTC
>TRBV20-1|-|TRBJ2-1|-
CSAMFLSSYNEQFF
TGCAGTGCTATGTTCCTCAGCTCCTACAATGAGCAGTTCTTC
>TRBV29-1|few|TRBJ1-2|-
CSVEAASRSGYTF
TGCAGCGTTGAGGCAGCCTCCCGAAGTGGCTACACCTTC